This section outlines one TCR beta chain sequence together with its context. The target antigen is unknown. This sample was taken from a study of beta chain features in type 1 diabetes. Background on the study: No patient-donor differences in age, gender, total cells or subset yield. Across all samples, over 85 million sorted cells were examined.

Study results and caveats: Naive, central memory and Treg TCRB repertoires appeared more alike in patients than in healthy donors.

Sorted populations were all over 95% pure. Expressed TCRB transcripts were sequenced because the entire RNA isolate underwent reverse transcription. Generated by immunoSEQ multiplex PCR, the TCRdb table keeps only in-frame clones and is missing some. The sample gives 500,000 to 700,000 clones, roughly a sixth of which show up once; under 0.095% is in the top ten. CDR3 length equals 16 residues. V lost 5 bases to trimming and J lost 0 bases, with 16 bases between them. Germline loops: CDR1 SGHTA, CDR2 FQGNSA. The chain recombines TRBV7-2 with TRBJ1-1, with D perhaps TRBD1 (6 bases). Sequenced input: naive CD4+ T cells from blood. This receptor was identified in a man aged 18 to 30 in good health. CDR3 DNA sequence: TGTGCCAGCAGCCTCGGACAGCACACTCTGAACACTGAAGCTTTCTTT. This sequence encodes CASSLGQHTLNTEAFF.